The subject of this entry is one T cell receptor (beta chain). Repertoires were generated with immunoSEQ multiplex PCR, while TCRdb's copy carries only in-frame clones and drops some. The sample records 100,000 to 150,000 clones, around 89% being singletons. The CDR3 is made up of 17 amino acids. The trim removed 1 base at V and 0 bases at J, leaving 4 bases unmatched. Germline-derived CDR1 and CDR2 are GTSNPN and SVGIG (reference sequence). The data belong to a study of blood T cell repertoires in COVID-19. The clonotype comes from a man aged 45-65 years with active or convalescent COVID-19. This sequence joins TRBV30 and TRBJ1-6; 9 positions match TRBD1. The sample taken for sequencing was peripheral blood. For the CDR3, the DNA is TGTGCCTGGAGTGCAGGACAGGGGAGCTCCTATAATTCACCCCTCCACTTT. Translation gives CAWSAGQGSSYNSPLHF.